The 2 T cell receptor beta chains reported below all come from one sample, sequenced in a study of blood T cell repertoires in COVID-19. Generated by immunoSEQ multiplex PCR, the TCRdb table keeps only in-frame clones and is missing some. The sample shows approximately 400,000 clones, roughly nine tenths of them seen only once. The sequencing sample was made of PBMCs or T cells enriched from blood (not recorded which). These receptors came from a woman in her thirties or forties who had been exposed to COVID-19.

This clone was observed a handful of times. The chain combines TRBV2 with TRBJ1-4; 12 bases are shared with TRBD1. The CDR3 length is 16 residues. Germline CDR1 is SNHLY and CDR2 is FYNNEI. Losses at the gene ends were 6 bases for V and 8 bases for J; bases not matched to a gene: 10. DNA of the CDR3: TGTGCCAGCAGGGAGGGGACAGGGGGCATGAGGGAAAAACTGTTTTTT. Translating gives CASREGTGGMREKLFF.

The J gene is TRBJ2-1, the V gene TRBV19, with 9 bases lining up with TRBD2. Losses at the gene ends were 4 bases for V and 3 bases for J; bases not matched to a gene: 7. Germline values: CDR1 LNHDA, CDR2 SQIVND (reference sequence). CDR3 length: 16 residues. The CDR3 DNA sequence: TGTGCCAGTAGTACTACAGGACTAGCGAACTACAATGAGCAGTTCTTC. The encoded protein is CASSTTGLANYNEQFF.